This TCR beta chain was recovered during a study of patients and donors after allogeneic stem cell transplantation. Using its own MiXCR run on the RT-PCR reads, TCRdb lists one record per CDR3 protein. The sample has fewer than 180,000 distinct CDR3 sequences, about a third seen once; the top ten hold about 50%. This CDR3 comprises 16 residues. Per the germline V gene, CDR1 is SGHTA and CDR2 is FQGNSA. With 4 bases removed from V and 3 bases from J, the gap between germline ends came to 17 bases. V and J are TRBV7-2 and TRBJ2-3; the D call may be TRBD1 or TRBD2 (6 bases each). This sequence was found in a human donor who was either an allogeneic HSCT recipient or a stem cell or donor lymphocyte infusion donor (not recorded which). It is not recorded whose cells these are; they may come from a transplant donor. The sample comprised blood, either unsorted or a sorted T cell fraction (not recorded which). The CDR3 nucleotides are TGTGCCAGCAGCTACCTAAGGGGGGATTATACAGATACGCAGTATTTT. Residues: CASSYLRGDYTDTQYF.